This is a list of T cell receptor beta chains from one sample in a study of lymphopenia after photon versus proton radiotherapy. Using immunoSEQ multiplex PCR, the repertoire was profiled, and TCRdb retains in-frame clones only, with some absent. This table holds roughly 61,000 clones, about 85% found once. Sample: peripheral blood, taken from a patient treated with proton-based radiotherapy. Receptors originate from a man older than 75 with esophageal cancer. CDR3s leave out the opening cysteine and the closing phenylalanine or tryptophan. The order of the fields is clone size, D gene, V gene, CDR3 protein. The D gene is left open where the match is weak. Clone size is given for some rows only: seen once, a few or many times, or a class if the clone is expanded.

clone size: NA
D gene: TRBD2
V gene: TRBV7-9
CDR3 protein: ASSQTSGGSYEQY

clone size: NA
D gene: NA
V gene: TRBV7-2
CDR3 protein: ASSLVQAFTDTQY

clone size: NA
D gene: NA
V gene: TRBV7-9
CDR3 protein: ASSLVPPTNTEAF

clone size: once
D gene: TRBD2
V gene: TRBV9
CDR3 protein: ASSPRPSGVETQY

clone size: NA
D gene: NA
V gene: TRBV5-6
CDR3 protein: ASSLVLGTNEKLF

clone size: NA
D gene: TRBD1
V gene: TRBV10-3
CDR3 protein: ATQGQGALINGYT

clone size: NA
D gene: NA
V gene: TRBV6-1
CDR3 protein: ASSLGDGYGYT

clone size: NA
D gene: NA
V gene: TRBV5-5
CDR3 protein: ASRTEAGSSYEQY

clone size: NA
D gene: NA
V gene: TRBV10-3
CDR3 protein: AIRESGGAQY

clone size: NA
D gene: NA
V gene: TRBV6-1
CDR3 protein: ASSESRNYGYT

clone size: NA
D gene: NA
V gene: TRBV10-3
CDR3 protein: ASSYDQNTEAF

clone size: NA
D gene: NA
V gene: TRBV6-1
CDR3 protein: ASSELGQPQH

clone size: NA
D gene: NA
V gene: TRBV5-1
CDR3 protein: ASSLMMGGETEAF

clone size: NA
D gene: TRBD1
V gene: TRBV7-2
CDR3 protein: ASSRGQIPSPLH

clone size: NA
D gene: NA
V gene: TRBV11-1
CDR3 protein: ASSLDRSNTQY

clone size: NA
D gene: TRBD2
V gene: TRBV6-6
CDR3 protein: ASSPPGGGEQY

clone size: NA
D gene: TRBD1
V gene: TRBV6-5
CDR3 protein: ASSSDRDYTGELF

clone size: NA
D gene: NA
V gene: TRBV19
CDR3 protein: ASSILGRGGTEAF

clone size: NA
D gene: NA
V gene: TRBV11-1
CDR3 protein: ASSFSTDTQY

clone size: NA
D gene: TRBD2
V gene: TRBV5-6
CDR3 protein: ASSLSGSGYEQY

clone size: once
D gene: NA
V gene: TRBV5-1
CDR3 protein: ASSLDPGLRDTQY

clone size: once
D gene: NA
V gene: TRBV5-1
CDR3 protein: ASSLSSPGETQY

clone size: NA
D gene: NA
V gene: TRBV5-4
CDR3 protein: ASSGGADRAGANVLT

clone size: many
D gene: NA
V gene: TRBV4-1
CDR3 protein: ASSQGRGGTGELF

clone size: once
D gene: NA
V gene: TRBV2
CDR3 protein: ASSGLRRNQPQH

clone size: NA
D gene: NA
V gene: TRBV6-5
CDR3 protein: ASSPRGGEAF

clone size: once
D gene: TRBD1
V gene: TRBV4-2
CDR3 protein: ASSHTGGGYGYT

clone size: NA
D gene: NA
V gene: TRBV21-1
CDR3 protein: ASRGRPDTQY

clone size: once
D gene: TRBD2
V gene: TRBV29-1
CDR3 protein: SVGKAGGMETQY

clone size: NA
D gene: NA
V gene: TRBV6-1
CDR3 protein: ASSLQYLNQPQH

clone size: NA
D gene: TRBD2
V gene: TRBV11-2
CDR3 protein: ASSSLSGASYNEQF

clone size: NA
D gene: NA
V gene: TRBV6-1
CDR3 protein: ASSEVPGSNTEAF

clone size: NA
D gene: NA
V gene: TRBV30
CDR3 protein: AWSGNGDEQF

clone size: NA
D gene: TRBD1
V gene: TRBV19
CDR3 protein: ASSGPGQADEQY

clone size: few
D gene: TRBD1
V gene: TRBV13
CDR3 protein: ASSLSGGTEAF

clone size: once
D gene: NA
V gene: TRBV12-5
CDR3 protein: ASGLPLKLRVSPYNEQF

clone size: NA
D gene: NA
V gene: TRBV7-2
CDR3 protein: ASSSPTPYEQY

clone size: NA
D gene: NA
V gene: TRBV5-5
CDR3 protein: ASSLLPQNTEAF

clone size: NA
D gene: NA
V gene: TRBV6-4
CDR3 protein: ASSDAASQYNSPLH

clone size: NA
D gene: NA
V gene: TRBV18
CDR3 protein: ASSPTGNPYEQY

clone size: NA
D gene: TRBD1
V gene: TRBV10-3
CDR3 protein: AISESNDRGYGYT

clone size: NA
D gene: NA
V gene: TRBV4-2
CDR3 protein: ASSQDWGRSVNNSPLH

clone size: NA
D gene: TRBD1
V gene: TRBV19
CDR3 protein: ASSIPDRETEAF

clone size: once
D gene: TRBD2
V gene: TRBV29-1
CDR3 protein: SVELAGTSTDTQY

clone size: NA
D gene: TRBD1
V gene: TRBV19
CDR3 protein: ASSSRGREEQY

clone size: NA
D gene: NA
V gene: TRBV27
CDR3 protein: ASRAEETQY

clone size: NA
D gene: NA
V gene: TRBV20-1
CDR3 protein: SARVSGAQY

clone size: NA
D gene: NA
V gene: TRBV7-2
CDR3 protein: ASSSLRVAADTQY

clone size: NA
D gene: TRBD1
V gene: TRBV5-6
CDR3 protein: ASSPLRDRGHTGELF

clone size: NA
D gene: TRBD2
V gene: TRBV2
CDR3 protein: ASNRAGVDTGELF

clone size: NA
D gene: NA
V gene: TRBV11-2
CDR3 protein: ASSLRGDGGRETQY

clone size: NA
D gene: TRBD1
V gene: TRBV7-8
CDR3 protein: ASSLAPDRFYEQY

clone size: NA
D gene: TRBD1
V gene: TRBV14
CDR3 protein: ASSQDQGRTGDRRTEAF

clone size: NA
D gene: TRBD2
V gene: TRBV9
CDR3 protein: ASSVGGGADQETQY

clone size: NA
D gene: NA
V gene: TRBV6-5
CDR3 protein: ASRAVGSYYGYT